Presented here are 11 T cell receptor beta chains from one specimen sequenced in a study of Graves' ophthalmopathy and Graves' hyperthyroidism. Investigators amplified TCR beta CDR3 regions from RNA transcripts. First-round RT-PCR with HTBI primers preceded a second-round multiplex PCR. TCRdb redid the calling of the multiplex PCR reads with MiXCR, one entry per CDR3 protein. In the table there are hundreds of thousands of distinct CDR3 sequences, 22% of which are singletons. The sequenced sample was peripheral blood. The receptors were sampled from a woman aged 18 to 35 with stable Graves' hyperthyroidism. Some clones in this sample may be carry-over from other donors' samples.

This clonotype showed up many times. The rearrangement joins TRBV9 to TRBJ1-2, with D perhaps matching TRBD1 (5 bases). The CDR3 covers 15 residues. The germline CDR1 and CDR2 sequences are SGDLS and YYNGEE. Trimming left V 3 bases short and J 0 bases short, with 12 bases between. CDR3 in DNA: TGTGCCAGCAGCGAGCCGGGGCGGACTAACTATGGCTACACCTTC. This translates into CASSEPGRTNYGYTF. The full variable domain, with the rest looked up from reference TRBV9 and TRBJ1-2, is DSGVTQTPKHLITATGQRVTLRCSPRSGDLSVYWYQQSLDQGLQFLIQYYNGEERAKGNILERFSAQQFPDLHSELNLSSLELGDSALYFCASSEPGRTNYGYTFGSGTRLTVV.

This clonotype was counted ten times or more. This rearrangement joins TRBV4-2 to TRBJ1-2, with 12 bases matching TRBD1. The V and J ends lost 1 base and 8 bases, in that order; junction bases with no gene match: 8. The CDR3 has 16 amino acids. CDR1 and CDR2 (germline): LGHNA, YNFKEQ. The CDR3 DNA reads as TGTGCCAGCAGCCAAGGAACCGGGACAGGGGGCGACGGCTACACCTTC. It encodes CASSQGTGTGGDGYTF.

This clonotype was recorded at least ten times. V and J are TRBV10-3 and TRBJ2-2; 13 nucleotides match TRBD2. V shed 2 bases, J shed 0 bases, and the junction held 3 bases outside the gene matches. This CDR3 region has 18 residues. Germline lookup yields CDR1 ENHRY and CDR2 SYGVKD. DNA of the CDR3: TGTGCCATCAGTGAGACTAGCGGGAGGGCCGCGAACACCGGGGAGCTGTTTTTT. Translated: CAISETSGRAANTGELFF.

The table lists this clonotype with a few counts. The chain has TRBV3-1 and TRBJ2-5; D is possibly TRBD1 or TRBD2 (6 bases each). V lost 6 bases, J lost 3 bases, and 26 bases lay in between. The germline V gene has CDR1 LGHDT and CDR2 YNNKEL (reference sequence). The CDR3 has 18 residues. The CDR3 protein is CASSRIFKVGGYKETQYF. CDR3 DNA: TGTGCCAGCAGTCGGATCTTCAAAGTGGGGGGCTACAAAGAGACCCAGTACTTC.

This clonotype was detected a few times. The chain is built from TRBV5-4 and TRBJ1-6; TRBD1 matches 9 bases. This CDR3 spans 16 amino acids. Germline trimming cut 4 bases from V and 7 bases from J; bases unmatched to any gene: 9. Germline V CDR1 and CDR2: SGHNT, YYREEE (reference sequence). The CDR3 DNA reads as TGTGCCAGCAGCGCACAGGGGGCTTTATGGAATTCACCCCTCCACTTT. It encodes CASSAQGALWNSPLHF.

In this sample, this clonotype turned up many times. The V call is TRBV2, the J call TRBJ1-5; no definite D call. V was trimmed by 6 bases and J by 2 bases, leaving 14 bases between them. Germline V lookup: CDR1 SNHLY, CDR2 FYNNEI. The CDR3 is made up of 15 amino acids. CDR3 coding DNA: TGTGCCAGCAGCCCGCCAGTTCAAGGCAATCAGCCCCAGCATTTT. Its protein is CASSPPVQGNQPQHF.

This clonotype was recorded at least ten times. CDR3 coding DNA: TGCGCCAGCAGCTTGGAGGACGGGCACGAGCAGTACTTC. This translates into CASSLEDGHEQYF. The chain links TRBV5-1 to TRBJ2-7; D is undetermined. V lost 0 bases and J lost 5, with 9 bases in between. Germline V gives CDR1 SGHRS, CDR2 YFSETQ. This CDR3 has 13 residues.

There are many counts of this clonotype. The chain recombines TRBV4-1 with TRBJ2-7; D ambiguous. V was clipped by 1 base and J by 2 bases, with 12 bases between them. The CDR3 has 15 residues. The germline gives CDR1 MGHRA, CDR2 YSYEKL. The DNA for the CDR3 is TGCGCCAGCAGCCAAGGAGGACCGACGGCCTACGAGCAGTACTTC. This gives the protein CASSQGGPTAYEQYF.

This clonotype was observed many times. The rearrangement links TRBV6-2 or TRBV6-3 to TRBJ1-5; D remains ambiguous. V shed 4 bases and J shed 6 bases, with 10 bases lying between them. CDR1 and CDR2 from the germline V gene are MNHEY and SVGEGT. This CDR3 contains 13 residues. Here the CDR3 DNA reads TGTGCCAGCAGTTTACCCCTGTTTCAGCCCCAGCATTTT. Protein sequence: CASSLPLFQPQHF.

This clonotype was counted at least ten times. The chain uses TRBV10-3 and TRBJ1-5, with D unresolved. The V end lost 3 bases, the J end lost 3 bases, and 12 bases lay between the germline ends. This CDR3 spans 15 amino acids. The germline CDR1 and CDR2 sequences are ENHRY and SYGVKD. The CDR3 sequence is CAISESGFSNQPQHF. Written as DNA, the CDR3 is TGTGCCATCAGTGAATCGGGGTTTTCCAATCAGCCCCAGCATTTT.

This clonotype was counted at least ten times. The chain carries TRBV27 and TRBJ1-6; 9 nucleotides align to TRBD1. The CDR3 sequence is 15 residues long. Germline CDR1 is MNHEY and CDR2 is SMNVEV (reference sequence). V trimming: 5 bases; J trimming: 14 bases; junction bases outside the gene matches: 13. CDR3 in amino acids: CASSAHRDREGTLHF. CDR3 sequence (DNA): TGTGCCAGCAGTGCACACCGGGACAGGGAGGGAACCCTCCACTTT.